Shown below are 22 T cell receptor beta chains from a single sample sequenced in a study of cytomegalovirus exposure and HLA in healthy donors (dated by TCRdb to the late 2010s). The library relied on the immunoSEQ multiplex PCR assay. For the multiplex PCR, a mixture combining 60 forward primers for TCR Vbeta segments and 13 reverse primers for TCR Jbeta segments was used. In its TCRdb copy, this immuneACCESS table keeps in-frame sequences only and misses some clones. Where compared with another copy, unresolved V genes explain less than half of these, and the others have no known cause. The sample contains fewer than 140,000 clones, approximately 80% of them found a single time. Jointly, the top ten make up about 1.6% of the sample. Sequenced: PBMCs. The origin of the receptors is a man aged 45-60 years in good health and CMV-seronegative.

The chain recombines TRBV6-6 with TRBJ2-5, with 12 bases that match TRBD1. V was pared by 7 bases and J by 7 bases, with 7 bases of the junction left unmatched. This CDR3 region has 14 residues. CDR1 and CDR2 from the germline V gene are MNHNY and SVGAGI (reference sequence). CDR3 bases: TGTGCCAGCACCCGGGACAGGGGGCCGGGGACCCAGTACTTC. Its protein is CASTRDRGPGTQYF.

This clone was detected only once. The V and J genes are TRBV19 and TRBJ2-5; TRBD2 aligns across 13 bases. Unmatched junction bases numbered 4, after V lost 5 bases and J lost 4 bases. This CDR3 spans 15 amino acids. CDR1 LNHDA and CDR2 SQIVND come from the germline V gene (reference sequence). The CDR3 nucleotides are TGTGCCAGTAGTGTGGGACTAGCGGGGTTAGAGACCCAGTACTTC. Translation: CASSVGLAGLETQYF. The full variable domain, its missing parts supplied by reference TRBV19 and TRBJ2-5, is DGGITQSPKYLFRKEGQNVTLSCEQNLNHDAMYWYRQDPGQGLRLIYYSQIVNDFQKGDIAEGYSVSREKKESFPLTVTSAQKNPTAFYLCASSVGLAGLETQYFGPGTRLLVL.

The rearrangement joins TRBV5-6 to TRBJ1-1; 8 bases fit TRBD1. Germline assignment: CDR1 SGHDT and CDR2 YYEEEE. The V gene end was trimmed by 5 bases and the J gene end by 4 bases; junction bases not matched to a gene: 7. The CDR3 runs to 14 residues. In nucleotides, the CDR3 is TGTGCCAGCAGTCAGGGGGCGGGGAGCACTGAAGCTTTCTTT. It translates to CASSQGAGSTEAFF. The whole variable domain, filled in from reference TRBV5-6 and TRBJ1-1, reads DAGVTQSPTHLIKTRGQQVTLRCSPKSGHDTVSWYQQALGQGPQFIFQYYEEEERQRGNFPDRFSGHQFPNYSSELNVNALLLGDSALYLCASSQGAGSTEAFFGQGTRLTVV.

In DNA, the CDR3 is TGTGCCAGCAGCTCCGGACAGGGGAACTATGGCTACACCTTC. Encoded protein: CASSSGQGNYGYTF. V gene TRBV7-6 combines with J gene TRBJ1-2, with TRBD1 matching 9 bases. Looked up from germline, CDR1 is SGHVS and CDR2 is FNYEAQ. The CDR3 is made up of 14 amino acids. V shed 4 bases and J 2 bases; nucleotides not matched to a gene: 2.

The chain has TRBV9 and TRBJ1-2; D gene ambiguous. The ends were cut back, 0 bases at V and 8 bases at J, with 17 bases in the middle. Germline CDR1 SGDLS, CDR2 YYNGEE. This CDR3 is built from 15 residues. The CDR3 loop reads CASSVDVGYSSGYTF. CDR3 coding DNA: TGTGCCAGCAGCGTAGATGTTGGGTACAGCAGCGGCTACACCTTC.

The chain employs TRBV18 and TRBJ1-2, with TRBD1 as a possible D gene (5 bases). The CDR3 spans 16 residues. The V gene's germline CDR1 is KGHSH and CDR2 LQKENI. The ends were cut back, 2 bases at V and 5 bases at J, with 18 bases in the middle. The CDR3, as DNA: TGTGCCAGCTCACCAACGATGTCAGGGAATCTATATGGCTACACCTTC. Its protein is CASSPTMSGNLYGYTF.

V gene TRBV18 combines with J gene TRBJ1-2; possible D gene TRBD1, 6 bases. Looked up from germline, CDR1 is KGHSH and CDR2 is LQKENI. V lost 3 bases to trimming and J lost 4 bases, with 12 bases between them. This CDR3 region has 14 residues. The CDR3 nucleotides read TGTGCCAGCTCACCGGAAACAGGGCTCTATGGCTACACCTTC. It specifies CASSPETGLYGYTF.

This clone came up once. The chain combines TRBV5-6 with TRBJ1-4, with TRBD1 matching over 8 bases. Trimming removed 6 bases from V and 8 bases from J; junction bases left unmatched: 12. The CDR3 consists of 15 residues. Germline V gene lookup returns CDR1 SGHDT and CDR2 YYEEEE. CDR3 nucleotides: TGTGCCAGCAAGAGGAGGACAGGGCAGGGCGAAAAACTGTTTTTT. This codes for CASKRRTGQGEKLFF.

The V call is TRBV28, the J call TRBJ1-1; D is uncertain. Trimming pared 4 bases from V and 6 bases from J, leaving 9 bases between. The CDR3 contains 12 residues. CDR1 is MDHEN and CDR2 is SYDVKM in the germline V gene. CDR3 DNA: TGTGCCAGCAGTTACGGGAATGCTGAAGCTTTCTTT. It encodes CASSYGNAEAFF.

This clone was detected a few times. This chain connects TRBV4-2 to TRBJ1-2; 7 bases fit TRBD1. The germline V gene has CDR1 LGHNA and CDR2 YNFKEQ. Trimming removed 4 bases from V and 1 base from J; junction bases left unmatched: 9. The CDR3 length is 16 residues. CDR3 coding DNA: TGTGCCAGCAGCCCCAACGGACAGGACTATAACTATGGCTACACCTTC. Protein sequence: CASSPNGQDYNYGYTF.

The genes are TRBV5-1 and TRBJ2-1; D gene uncertain. With 0 bases removed from V and 7 bases from J, the gap between germline ends came to 20 bases. Germline-derived CDR1 and CDR2 are SGHRS and YFSETQ. This CDR3 comprises 17 residues. DNA for the CDR3: TGCGCCAGCAGCTTGGGACGGGTGGCCCCCGGATGGAATGAGCAGTTCTTC. It encodes CASSLGRVAPGWNEQFF. Full variable domain (missing parts from reference TRBV5-1 and TRBJ2-1): KAGVTQTPRYLIKTRGQQVTLSCSPISGHRSVSWYQQTPGQGLQFLFEYFSETQRNKGNFPGRFSGRQFSNSRSEMNVSTLELGDSALYLCASSLGRVAPGWNEQFFGPGTRLTVL.

The J gene is TRBJ1-2, the V gene TRBV28, with D maybe TRBD1 (5 bases). Trimming cost V 7 bases and J 4 bases, with 16 bases left between them. The CDR3 consists of 14 residues. Germline loops: CDR1 MDHEN, CDR2 SYDVKM. The CDR3 protein is CASTPDKLLYGYTF. In nucleotides, the CDR3 is TGTGCCAGCACTCCGGACAAATTACTCTATGGCTACACCTTC.

This clone was seen only a few times. This CDR3 reads CAWSVSLAGGPGQFF. The CDR3 region has the DNA TGTGCCTGGAGTGTCTCGCTAGCGGGGGGGCCCGGGCAGTTCTTC. The chain links TRBV30 to TRBJ2-1; 12 bases are a match to TRBD2. This CDR3 is 15 amino acids long. V trimming: 0 bases; J trimming: 12 bases; junction bases outside the gene matches: 9. Germline V gene data show CDR1 as GTSNPN and CDR2 as SVGIG (reference sequence).

V usage is TRBV7-9 and J usage is TRBJ1-5; 7 bases are a match to TRBD1. The germline gives CDR1 SEHNR, CDR2 FQNEAQ (reference sequence). This CDR3 region has 15 residues. After removal of 1 base from V and 2 bases from J, the junction contained 2 bases not matched to a gene. CDR3 in amino acids: CASSLEGAGNQPQHF. The CDR3 DNA is TGTGCCAGCAGCTTAGAGGGGGCAGGCAATCAGCCCCAGCATTTT.

The CDR3 coding sequence is TGTGCCATCAGTCAACAGGGGGCCGGGGAGCTGTTTTTT. Encoded protein: CAISQQGAGELFF. The chain employs TRBV10-3 and TRBJ2-2, with 8 bases fitting TRBD1. The germline V gene encodes CDR1 ENHRY and CDR2 SYGVKD. This CDR3 is built from 13 residues. With V trimmed by 5 bases and J by 6 bases, 2 bases remained unmatched.

This chain joins TRBV15 and TRBJ2-3; D possibly corresponds to TRBD2 (6 bases). This CDR3 has 13 amino acids. Deletions cut 1 base from V and 4 bases from J, with 6 bases between. Germline V lookup: CDR1 LNHNV, CDR2 YYDKDF (reference sequence). The CDR3 loop reads CATSRGEADTQYF. The CDR3 DNA is TGTGCCACCAGCAGAGGGGAGGCAGATACGCAGTATTTT. The entire variable domain, with the rest obtained from reference TRBV15 and TRBJ2-3, is as follows: DAMVIQNPRYQVTQFGKPVTLSCSQTLNHNVMYWYQQKSSQAPKLLFHYYDKDFNNEADTPDNFQSRRPNTSFCFLDIRSPGLGDTAMYLCATSRGEADTQYFGPGTRLTVL.

V usage is TRBV5-1 and J usage is TRBJ2-6; D is ambiguous. The CDR3 loop spans 17 amino acids. Trimming left V 0 bases short and J 0 bases short, with 10 bases between. The germline gives CDR1 SGHRS, CDR2 YFSETQ. The CDR3 protein is CASSLVVANSGANVLTF. The CDR3 DNA follows: TGCGCCAGCAGCTTGGTCGTCGCGAACTCTGGGGCCAACGTCCTGACTTTC.

The V and J genes are TRBV30 and TRBJ2-7; D possibly corresponds to TRBD1 (7 bases). The V gene's germline CDR1 is GTSNPN and CDR2 SVGIG (reference sequence). V lost 2 bases to trimming and J lost 5 bases, with 22 bases between them. The CDR3 has 16 amino acids. The CDR3 sequence is CAWSRRRRGLQNEQYF. Written as DNA, the CDR3 is TGTGCCTGGAGTAGGCGTCGGAGGGGGCTGCAGAACGAGCAGTACTTC.

A single count supports this clone. The V call is TRBV5-6, the J call TRBJ2-1, with TRBD2 matching 7 bases. V lost 1 base and J lost 4; bases outside the gene matches: 2. Germline V gene sequence: CDR1 SGHDT, CDR2 YYEEEE. There are 14 residues in the CDR3. CDR3 in DNA: TGTGCCAGCAGCTTGAGCGGGGCTTACAATGAGCAGTTCTTC. It yields the protein CASSLSGAYNEQFF. The variable domain in full, completed from reference TRBV5-6 and TRBJ2-1, reads DAGVTQSPTHLIKTRGQQVTLRCSPKSGHDTVSWYQQALGQGPQFIFQYYEEEERQRGNFPDRFSGHQFPNYSSELNVNALLLGDSALYLCASSLSGAYNEQFFGPGTRLTVL.

A single count supports this clone. The chain couples TRBV6-6 to TRBJ1-1, with a possible D match to TRBD1 (6 bases). Germline V gene data show CDR1 as MNHNY and CDR2 as SVGAGI (reference sequence). This CDR3 comprises 16 residues. Trimming removed 6 bases from V and 0 bases from J, with 17 bases in between. In DNA form, the CDR3 reads TGTGCCAGCAGACTCACAGGGCACGGTATGAACACTGAAGCTTTCTTT. The encoded protein is CASRLTGHGMNTEAFF.

The chain has TRBV27 and TRBJ1-3; TRBD1 agrees at 7 bases. This CDR3 is built from 16 residues. The J segment lost 0 bases and the V segment lost 5 bases, leaving 7 bases of the junction unmatched. Germline V gene lookup returns CDR1 MNHEY and CDR2 SMNVEV (reference sequence). CDR3 DNA: TGTGCCAGCAGTCCCGCGGGACAGATCTCTGGAAACACCATATATTTT. Residues: CASSPAGQISGNTIYF.

The chain has TRBV6-5 and TRBJ2-2; D ambiguous. V shed 0 bases and J shed 1 base, with 3 bases lying between them. CDR1 and CDR2 from the germline V gene are MNHEY and SVGAGI. The CDR3 totals 14 residues. CDR3 loop: CASSYSLNTGELFF. The CDR3 bases are TGTGCCAGCAGTTACTCTCTGAACACCGGGGAGCTGTTTTTT.